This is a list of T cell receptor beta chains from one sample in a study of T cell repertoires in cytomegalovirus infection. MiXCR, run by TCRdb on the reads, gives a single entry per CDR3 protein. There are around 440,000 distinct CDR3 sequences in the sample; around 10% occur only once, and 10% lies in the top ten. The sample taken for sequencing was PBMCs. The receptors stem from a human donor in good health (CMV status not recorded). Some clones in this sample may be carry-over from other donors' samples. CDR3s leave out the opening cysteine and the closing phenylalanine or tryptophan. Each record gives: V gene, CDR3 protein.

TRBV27,ASSAYGENTGELF
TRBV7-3,ASSTGGELF
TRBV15,ATSSSPGQGGNNEQF
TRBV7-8,ASSSGHREETQY
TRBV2,ASTQRGGYNEQF
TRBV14,ASSQDLAFGGTSSNEQF
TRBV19,ASSKTGVGADTQY
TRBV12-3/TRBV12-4,ASSLRTANSPLH
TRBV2,ASSALGLETQY
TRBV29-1,SVGTGGVETQY
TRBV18,ASSPPGTGREQPQH
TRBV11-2,ASSLRGGSVGDEQY
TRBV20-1,SARESGTSVTDTQY
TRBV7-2,ASSLAGATYNEQF
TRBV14,ASGSSGGSYNEQF
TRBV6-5,ASSYGGRYNEQF
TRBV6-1,ASSETGRDTQY
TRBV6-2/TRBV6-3,ASLPTGRDTGELF
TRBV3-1,ASSQPLAGARYEQY
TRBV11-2,ASRPLVQVTTGELF